This TCR beta chain was identified in a study of blood T cell repertoires in COVID-19. Overall study: The United States, Italy and Spain provided the acute and convalescent COVID-19 samples.

This clone showed up just a few times. The study drew participants aged about 18 to 95 years from 20 to 30 US areas. Grouping used clinical history reported by participants in a survey and questionnaire. In Cohort 3, a recovered donor had either two negative PCRs, clearance, or symptom resolution. The assay was immunoSEQ multiplex PCR, and TCRdb's table has in-frame clones only and misses some. The table includes 140,000 to 150,000 clones, around four fifths detected once. Sequenced sample: PBMCs or T cells enriched from blood (not recorded which). The sequence was collected from a woman between 35 and 50 years old who had recovered from COVID-19.

The CDR3 DNA follows: TGTGCCAGCAGCCAGGGCCCGGGGCTAGCGGGGGAGACCCAGTACTTC. Its protein is CASSQGPGLAGETQYF. The chain employs TRBV4-2 and TRBJ2-5; TRBD2 matches 9 bases. CDR1 LGHNA and CDR2 YNFKEQ come from the germline V gene. The length of the CDR3 is 16 residues. The J segment lost 5 bases and the V segment lost 3 bases, leaving 10 bases of the junction unmatched.